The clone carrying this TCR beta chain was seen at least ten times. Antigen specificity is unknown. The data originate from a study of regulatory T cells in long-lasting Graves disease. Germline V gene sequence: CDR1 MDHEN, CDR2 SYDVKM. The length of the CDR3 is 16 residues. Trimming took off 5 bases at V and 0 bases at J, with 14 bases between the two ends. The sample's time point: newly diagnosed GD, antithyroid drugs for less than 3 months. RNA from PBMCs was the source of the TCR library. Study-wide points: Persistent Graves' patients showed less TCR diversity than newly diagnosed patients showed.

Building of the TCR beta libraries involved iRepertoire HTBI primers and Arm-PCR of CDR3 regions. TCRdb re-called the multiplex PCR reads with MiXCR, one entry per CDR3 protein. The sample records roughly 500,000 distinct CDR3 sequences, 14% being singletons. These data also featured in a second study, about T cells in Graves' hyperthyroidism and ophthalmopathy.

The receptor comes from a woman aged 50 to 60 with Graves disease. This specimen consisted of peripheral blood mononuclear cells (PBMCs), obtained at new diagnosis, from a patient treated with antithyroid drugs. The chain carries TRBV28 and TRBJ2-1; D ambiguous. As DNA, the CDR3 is TGTGCCAGCAGTATCGCGGACGCTAGCTCCTACAATGAGCAGTTCTTC. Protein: CASSIADASSYNEQFF.